The 17 T cell receptor beta chains below come from one sample, sequenced in a study of cytomegalovirus exposure and HLA in healthy donors. The study ran its PCR with 60 Vbeta and 13 Jbeta primers. Method: immunoSEQ multiplex PCR; TCRdb's copy keeps in-frame clones and lacks some. The table shows 160,000 or so clones, with around 82% occurring only once. Source material: PBMCs. These receptors all come from a man between 45 and 60 years old in good health and CMV-seropositive.

The chain employs TRBV28 and TRBJ1-3, with TRBD1 identical over 12 bases. V lost 11 bases and J lost 7; bases outside the gene matches: 6. This CDR3 comprises 13 residues. Looked up from germline, CDR1 is MDHEN and CDR2 is SYDVKM. The CDR3 spells CAVVGTGGNTIYF. CDR3 nucleotide sequence: TGTGCCGTGGTGGGGACAGGGGGCAACACCATATATTTT.

The rearrangement joins TRBV5-6 to TRBJ2-7, with D hard to call. V was clipped by 2 bases and J by 3 bases, with 9 bases between them. The CDR3 sequence is 13 residues long. The germline gives CDR1 SGHDT, CDR2 YYEEEE. CDR3 DNA sequence: TGTGCCAGCAGCTTTGGGCAGATCTACGAGCAGTACTTC. This codes for CASSFGQIYEQYF.

The V gene is TRBV9, the J gene TRBJ2-2; the match to TRBD2 covers 14 bases. V was pared by 2 bases and J by 6 bases, with 3 bases of the junction left unmatched. The length of the CDR3 is 16 residues. Per the germline V gene, CDR1 is SGDLS and CDR2 is YYNGEE. This chain's CDR3 is CASSVGLAGEAGELFF. The CDR3, as DNA: TGTGCCAGCAGCGTGGGACTAGCGGGAGAGGCCGGGGAGCTGTTTTTT.

This chain uses TRBV4-1 with TRBJ2-1; 9 bases are a match to TRBD2. CDR3 length: 17 amino acids. Unmatched junction bases numbered 6, after V lost 0 bases and J lost 3 bases. Germline V CDR1 and CDR2: MGHRA, YSYEKL. CDR3 in DNA: TGCGCCAGCAGCCAAGAGATGACTAGCGGAGTCTACAATGAGCAGTTCTTC. Translated, it gives CASSQEMTSGVYNEQFF.

The J gene is TRBJ1-6, the V gene TRBV2; no definite D call. Germline V gene data show CDR1 as SNHLY and CDR2 as FYNNEI. Trimming took off 2 bases at V and 7 bases at J, with 12 bases between the two ends. The CDR3 consists of 15 residues. CDR3 protein: CASSEQAATNSPLHF. DNA for the CDR3: TGTGCCAGCAGTGAACAGGCAGCTACGAATTCACCCCTCCACTTT.

The J gene is TRBJ2-5, the V gene TRBV2, with 9 positions matching TRBD1. J was trimmed by 4 bases and V by 3 bases; bases with no gene match: 6. The V gene's germline CDR1 is SNHLY and CDR2 FYNNEI. This CDR3 comprises 15 residues. CDR3 nucleotides: TGTGCCAGCAGTGAGGGGGGACAGGGTGGAGAGACCCAGTACTTC. This gives the protein CASSEGGQGGETQYF.

The CDR3 bases are TGTGCCTGGAATGGGGACGGGGGGCCCTACGAGCAGTACTTC. Amino acid sequence: CAWNGDGGPYEQYF. The V and J genes are TRBV30 and TRBJ2-5; the D gene is possibly TRBD2 (7 bases). The closer fit of TRBJ2-7 to the DNA end suggests the J call may be wrong. The CDR3 covers 14 residues. The germline V gene encodes CDR1 GTSNPN and CDR2 SVGIG (reference sequence).

In its sample, this clone was seen once. The V call is TRBV6-5, the J call TRBJ1-5; 9 bases are a match to TRBD1. V dropped 7 bases and J dropped 2; count of bases not matched to a gene: 6. The CDR3 loop spans 15 amino acids. Germline V lookup: CDR1 MNHEY, CDR2 SVGAGI. CDR3 residues: CASKLQGAGNQPQHF. The DNA for the CDR3 is TGTGCCAGCAAACTACAGGGGGCAGGCAATCAGCCCCAGCATTTT.

The genes are TRBV29-1 and TRBJ2-7; 9 bases agree with TRBD1. V shed 6 bases and J 3 bases; nucleotides not matched to a gene: 6. CDR1 SQVTM and CDR2 ANQGSEA come from the germline V gene. The CDR3 runs 13 residues. CDR3 sequence reads: CSVRTGENYEQYF. The CDR3 bases are TGCAGCGTAAGGACAGGGGAGAACTACGAGCAGTACTTC.

This clone was seen a few times. V and J are TRBV4-1 and TRBJ2-5; tentative D call: TRBD2 (6 bases). This CDR3 has 15 amino acids. Germline V gives CDR1 MGHRA, CDR2 YSYEKL. Deletions cut 0 bases from V and 2 bases from J, with 10 bases between. In DNA form, the CDR3 reads TGCGCCAGCAGCCAAGAGGGACTCACACAAGAGACCCAGTACTTC. It yields the protein CASSQEGLTQETQYF.

This rearrangement joins TRBV27 to TRBJ2-7; 14 bases agree with TRBD2. The germline V gene has CDR1 MNHEY and CDR2 SMNVEV (reference sequence). The CDR3 is made up of 15 amino acids. V dropped 3 bases and J dropped 6; count of bases not matched to a gene: 4. The CDR3 spells CASSFLTSGRGEQYF. DNA for the CDR3: TGTGCCAGCAGTTTTTTGACTAGCGGGAGGGGCGAGCAGTACTTC.

The CDR3 DNA follows: TGTGCCAGCAGTTTAACGGTACAAGAGACCCAGTACTTC. This translates into CASSLTVQETQYF. The chain links TRBV27 to TRBJ2-5; no firm D call. The ends were cut back, 2 bases at V and 2 bases at J, with 6 bases in the middle. Germline V gene lookup returns CDR1 MNHEY and CDR2 SMNVEV (reference sequence). The CDR3 length is 13 residues.

This sequence joins TRBV30 and TRBJ1-1; D unclear. Deletions cut 5 bases from V and 4 bases from J, with 14 bases between. CDR3 length: 13 amino acids. The germline CDR1 and CDR2 sequences are GTSNPN and SVGIG (reference sequence). The CDR3 here is CAWCRTGGTEAFF. The CDR3 DNA reads TGTGCCTGGTGCAGGACGGGAGGCACTGAAGCTTTCTTT.

To note about this clone: Mismatch with germline at one junction end may stem from a read error. This chain connects TRBV4-3 to TRBJ2-3, with a tentative D call TRBD2 (7 bases). Germline CDR1 and CDR2: LGHNA and YSLEER. This CDR3 is built from 13 residues. The CDR3 loop is CASSQDHWGGPEF. CDR3 coding DNA: TGCGCCAGCAGCCAAGATCATTGGGGGGGGCCGGAATTT.

Written as DNA, the CDR3 is TGTGCCAGTAGACAAGACAGGCTAAGTGAAGCTTTCTTT. It translates to CASRQDRLSEAFF. This chain joins TRBV19 and TRBJ1-1; the D gene is possibly TRBD1 (6 bases). The CDR3 covers 13 residues. Germline V lookup: CDR1 LNHDA, CDR2 SQIVND (reference sequence). Trimming stripped 6 bases from V and 7 bases from J, with 15 bases between.

This sequence joins TRBV20-1 and TRBJ1-2; D may be TRBD1 (5 bases). V lost 2 bases and J 7 bases, leaving 8 bases between the germline ends. CDR3 length equals 11 residues. Looked up from germline, CDR1 is DFQATT and CDR2 is SNEGSKA (reference sequence). The DNA of the CDR3 is TGCAGTGCTAGAAGGGGTACTGGCTACACCTTC. This sequence encodes CSARRGTGYTF.

The rearrangement uses TRBV2 and TRBJ2-6; D perhaps matches TRBD2 (5 bases). The V gene lost 3 bases and the J gene lost 3 bases, with 6 bases spanning the gap. The CDR3 spans 14 residues. The germline V gene has CDR1 SNHLY and CDR2 FYNNEI. CDR3 residues: CASSDGVGANVLTF. The DNA for the CDR3 is TGTGCCAGCAGTGACGGGGTTGGGGCCAACGTCCTGACTTTC.